The clone carrying this T cell receptor (beta chain) was seen at least ten times. Its antigen is not known. The data originate from a study of shared clonotypes between healthy human individuals. Findings of the study overall: Enrolling few donors narrowed the genetic and exposure-history diversity that was represented.

DNA input for the unsorted PBMC replicate PCRs was about 280 ng, tens of thousands of T cell genomes. Unsorted PBMC DNA sequencing spanned ten immunoSEQ deep assay plates. Only in-frame clones appear in the TCRdb table, and some are missing; sequencing was by immunoSEQ multiplex PCR. The sample has hundreds of thousands of clones; about 85% are singletons. The CDR3 sequence is 21 residues long. The junction had 21 bases not matched to a gene; V was cut back by 3 bases and J by 0 bases. CDR1 is LNHDA, CDR2 SQIVND, per germline (reference sequence). The chain couples TRBV19 to TRBJ2-7; 9 positions match TRBD1. The TCR sequence derives from a woman in her forties in good health. Some clones in this sample may be carry-over from other donors' samples. Specimen: PBMCs. CDR3 nucleotides: TGTGCCAGTAGTATTTTTTTGGTTGGGACAGGGAATGGATCGGGCTCCTACGAGCAGTACTTC. It encodes CASSIFLVGTGNGSGSYEQYF.